This T cell receptor (beta chain) was retrieved from a study of blood T cell repertoires in COVID-19. V lost 0 bases to trimming and J lost 3 bases, with 9 bases between them. This CDR3 has 14 residues. The germline CDR1 and CDR2 sequences are SNHLY and FYNNEI. The table came from immunoSEQ multiplex PCR; TCRdb's copy has only in-frame clones and leaves some out. This table holds approximately 490,000 clones, 75% to 90% found once. Assignments of participants to cohorts depended upon their own reported clinical history. The chain joins TRBV2 to TRBJ2-7; a possible D gene is TRBD1 (6 bases). Sequencing was done on a sample of PBMCs or T cells enriched from blood (not recorded which). The TCR sequence derives from a young woman who had recovered from COVID-19. CDR3 loop: CASSEAPRGYEQYF. CDR3 in DNA: TGTGCCAGCAGTGAAGCGCCCAGGGGCTACGAGCAGTACTTC.